The clone carrying this TCR beta chain has ten or more counts. Molecular barcoded adaptors covering alpha/delta and beta/gamma chains were used on approximately 400 ng RNA. TCRdb ran MiXCR on the reads and lists one entry per CDR3 protein. This table has about 58,000 distinct CDR3 sequences, roughly an eighth appearing once. These data are taken from a study of read filtering for tumor transcriptome and immune sequencing. Trimming took 5 bases from V and 1 from J, leaving 16 bases between them. Germline V gene lookup returns CDR1 SEHNR and CDR2 FQNEAQ (reference sequence). The CDR3 is 16 residues long.

J is TRBJ2-3 and V is TRBV7-9; D is possibly TRBD1 (5 bases). The sample taken for sequencing was a population of CD138-negative cells sorted from bone marrow. The clonotype originates from a donor aged 40 or over with multiple myeloma. Here the CDR3 reads CASSPPDSLRTDTQYF. The CDR3 DNA reads TGTGCCAGCAGCCCCCCCGACAGTTTACGCACAGATACGCAGTATTTT.